This note documents a single TCR beta chain sequence. The sample belongs to a study of cytomegalovirus exposure and HLA in healthy donors. The repertoire was sequenced with immunoSEQ multiplex PCR; TCRdb's copy has only in-frame clones and lacks some. The repertoire includes approximately 170,000 clones, about 82% of them detected once, and approximately 2% sits in the top ten. The TCR was taken from a young man in good health and CMV-seropositive. Sequenced: PBMCs.

The CDR3 reads CASSRQPTSTDTQYF. As DNA, the CDR3 is TGTGCCAGCAGTCGACAGCCGACCTCCACAGATACGCAGTATTTT. The chain combines TRBV2 with TRBJ2-3, with D tentatively TRBD1 (5 bases). This CDR3 has 15 amino acids. V lost 5 bases to trimming and J lost 2 bases, with 14 bases between them. Germline CDR1 SNHLY, CDR2 FYNNEI.